Following are 24 T cell receptor beta chains from one sample sequenced in a study of T cell clonality in common variable immunodeficiency. These TCRs are of unknown antigen specificity. Study-wide results and limits: In common variable immunodeficiency, TCR beta chains reportedly carried fewer deletions and N-nucleotide insertions.

Data came from immunoSEQ multiplex PCR; TCRdb stores just in-frame clones and leaves some out. The sample has about 21,000 clones, none seen only once; the top ten hold roughly 2.7%. Sequencing was performed on peripheral blood mononuclear cells. The origin of the receptors is a human donor with common variable immunodeficiency.

This clone is labeled as medium-sized (0.01 to 0.1%). The CDR3 goes on 3 residues after the read ends, and that part is filled in from the germline J gene. This chain joins TRBV20-1 and TRBJ2-1; D may be TRBD2 (5 bases). V lost 3 bases to trimming and J lost 0 bases, with 12 bases between them. CDR1 is DFQATT, CDR2 SNEGSKA, per germline (reference sequence). This CDR3 comprises 15 residues. The part of the CDR3 DNA that was read is TGCAGTGCTAGGGAGGAGCCGGGCTCCTACAATGAG. Its protein product is CSAREEPGSYNE. The complete CDR3 protein is CSAREEPGSYNEQFF.

The sample holds a few counts of this clone. The read gets to within 3 residues of the CDR3 end, and the germline J gene fills in the rest. The rearrangement uses TRBV18 and TRBJ1-5; possible D gene TRBD1, 5 bases. This CDR3 comprises 16 residues. Trimming removed 1 base at V and 4 bases at J, with 14 bases between. Germline V gene lookup returns CDR1 KGHSH and CDR2 LQKENI. The sequenced CDR3 bases are TGTGCCAGCTCACCACTCGGGCCTCAGGGAAATCAGCCC. Protein product: CASSPLGPQGNQP. The whole CDR3 sequence reads CASSPLGPQGNQPQHF.

As for this clone: The CDR3 end falls 3 residues outside the read, so it is completed with the germline J gene. The rearrangement links TRBV7-9 to TRBJ2-1; 11 bases are shared with TRBD2. Unmatched junction bases numbered 3, after V lost 5 bases and J lost 3 bases. The germline V gene encodes CDR1 SEHNR and CDR2 FQNEAQ (reference sequence). CDR3 length: 15 residues. The sequenced part of the CDR3 DNA is TGTGCCAGCAGCCCACTAGCGGGAGACTACAATGAG. It translates to CASSPLAGDYNE. The full CDR3 is CASSPLAGDYNEQFF.

Turning to this clone: The read gets to within 3 residues of the CDR3 end, and the germline J gene fills in the rest. The rearrangement joins TRBV2 to TRBJ1-2; a weak D match, TRBD1 (5 bases). Trimming pared 1 base from V and 1 base from J, leaving 7 bases between. Germline V gene data show CDR1 as SNHLY and CDR2 as FYNNEI. The CDR3 sequence is 14 residues long. CDR3 DNA, as far as it was read: TGTGCCAGCAGTGAAGGGACACTTAACTATGGC. Amino acid sequence: CASSEGTLNYG. In full, the CDR3 is CASSEGTLNYGYTF.

The table lists this clone with a few counts. The CDR3 region is CASSAKGNTEAFF. CDR3 DNA (partial): TGTGCCAGCAGTGCTAAGGGGAACACTGAA. The chain is built from TRBV6-1 and TRBJ1-1; D call uncertain. The read terminates 3 residues before the CDR3 end, so the remaining end is supplied by the germline J gene. Germline CDR1 reads MNHNS; CDR2 reads SASEGT. CDR3 size: 13 residues. V was shortened by 4 bases and J by 1 base, with 7 bases between the two germline ends.

On this clone itself: The read stops 3 residues short of the end of the CDR3; the missing end is completed from the germline J gene. The chain employs TRBV18 and TRBJ2-1, with D perhaps TRBD2 (5 bases). The CDR3 is 14 amino acids. The germline V and J ends were trimmed by 3 bases and 9 bases, with 15 bases remaining between them. Germline V gene sequence: CDR1 KGHSH, CDR2 LQKENI. The sequenced CDR3 bases are TGTGCCAGCTCACCCAGGCTAGCAACGGGTGAG. Amino acid sequence: CASSPRLATGE. The entire CDR3 reads CASSPRLATGEQFF.

A word on this clone: The read falls 3 residues short of the CDR3 end, and the missing part is taken from the germline J gene. The chain employs TRBV7-9 and TRBJ2-7, with D perhaps TRBD1 or TRBD2 (5 bases each). This CDR3 spans 15 amino acids. V lost 5 bases and J lost 0, with 14 bases in between. CDR1 is SEHNR, CDR2 FQNEAQ, per germline (reference sequence). CDR3: CASSGRQRISYEQYF. The sequenced part of the CDR3 DNA is TGTGCCAGCAGCGGGAGACAGAGAATCTCCTACGAG. Supplemented by reference TRBV7-9 and TRBJ2-7, the full variable domain reads DTGVSQNPRHKITKRGQNVTFRCDPISEHNRLYWYRQTLGQGPEFLTYFQNEAQLEKSRLLSDRFSAERPKGSFSTLEIQRTEQGDSAMYLCASSGRQRISYEQYFGPGTRLTVT.

Remarks on this clone: The sequenced fragment ends 3 residues before the CDR3 boundary, so the rest is inferred from the germline J gene. The rearrangement joins TRBV30 to TRBJ2-1; D gene ambiguous. From germline, CDR1 is GTSNPN and CDR2 SVGIG (reference sequence). This CDR3 is 12 amino acids long. Trimming pared 2 bases from V and 4 bases from J, leaving 6 bases between. CDR3 in amino acids: CAWSSVYNEQFF. The part of the CDR3 DNA that was read is TGTGCCTGGAGTTCAGTTTACAATGAG. Based on the CDR3 plus reference TRBV30 and TRBJ2-1, the full variable domain is SQTIHQWPATLVQPVGSPLSLECTVEGTSNPNLYWYRQAAGRGLQLLFYSVGIGQISSEVPQNLSASRPQDRQFILSSKKLLLSDSGFYLCAWSSVYNEQFFGPGTRLTVL.

This clone was found a few times. Sequencing ends 3 residues short of the CDR3 end; the germline J gene provides the rest. The rearrangement joins TRBV7-2 to TRBJ2-7; D not certain. The CDR3 extends over 14 amino acids. CDR1 SGHTA and CDR2 FQGNSA come from the germline V gene. Between the trimmed V and J ends, which lost 2 bases and 0 bases, there was a span of 8 bases. The CDR3 DNA, read in part, is TGTGCCAGCAGCTTACTGGCCGACTCCTACGAG. Translation: CASSLLADSYE. The CDR3 in full is CASSLLADSYEQYF.

In its sample, this clone is medium-sized. The read ends 3 residues shy of where the CDR3 ends; the end is completed using the germline J gene. The chain joins TRBV10-3 to TRBJ1-2, with a tentative D call TRBD1 (6 bases). Germline V gene data show CDR1 as ENHRY and CDR2 as SYGVKD. This CDR3 spans 12 amino acids. V dropped 6 bases and J dropped 3 bases, with 8 bases sitting between them. The sequenced CDR3 bases are TGTGCCATCAGAGCAGGGGACTATGGC. Its protein is CAIRAGDYG. The full CDR3 protein is CAIRAGDYGYTF.

This clone has just a few counts. The sequenced fragment ends 3 residues before the CDR3 boundary, so the rest is inferred from the germline J gene. The chain recombines TRBV13 with TRBJ2-5; TRBD2 matches at 7 bases. Losses at the gene ends were 4 bases for V and 4 bases for J; bases not matched to a gene: 6. This CDR3 spans 14 amino acids. Germline V lookup: CDR1 PRHDT, CDR2 FYEKMQ (reference sequence). CDR3 DNA, as far as it was read: TGTGCCAGCAGCTACACTAGCGTTGGAGAGACC. Encoded protein: CASSYTSVGET. The CDR3 as a whole reads CASSYTSVGETQYF. Full variable domain (missing parts from reference TRBV13 and TRBJ2-5): AAGVIQSPRHLIKEKRETATLKCYPIPRHDTVYWYQQGPGQDPQFLISFYEKMQSDKGSIPDRFSAQQFSDYHSELNMSSLELGDSALYFCASSYTSVGETQYFGPGTRLLVL.

The table lists this clone with many counts. The junction shows a germline mismatch at one end, possibly a read error. Read sequence stops 3 residues before the CDR3 end, and the germline J gene provides the missing end. The V call is TRBV29-1, the J call TRBJ2-1; 11 positions agree with TRBD2. Germline values: CDR1 SQVTM, CDR2 ANQGSEA. This CDR3 comprises 15 residues. The DNA read from the CDR3 is TGCAGCGTGGAAGGGCCTAGCGGGAGGTACAATGAG. It codes for CSVEGPSGRYNE. The whole CDR3 protein reads CSVEGPSGRYNEQFF.

Regarding this clone: The read ends 3 residues shy of where the CDR3 ends; the end is completed using the germline J gene. The gene calls are TRBV7-2 and TRBJ1-2, with D perhaps matching TRBD1 (5 bases). CDR3 length equals 14 residues. CDR1 is SGHTA, CDR2 FQGNSA, per germline. Trimming cost V 5 bases and J 6 bases, with 16 bases left between them. This CDR3 is CASSPRRGADGYTF. CDR3 DNA (partial): TGTGCCAGCAGCCCCCGGCGGGGCGCCGATGGC. The full variable domain, completed using reference TRBV7-2 and TRBJ1-2, is GAGVSQSPSNKVTEKGKDVELRCDPISGHTALYWYRQSLGQGLEFLIYFQGNSAPDKSGLPSDRFSAERTGGSVSTLTIQRTQQEDSAVYLCASSPRRGADGYTFGSGTRLTVV.

Comment on this clone: The sequence runs out 3 residues before the end of the CDR3; the remainder is reconstructed from the germline J gene. The chain uses TRBV7-3 and TRBJ2-3; 10 bases line up with TRBD1. V lost 4 bases to trimming and J lost 5 bases; unmatched junction nucleotides: 3. Germline values: CDR1 SGHTA, CDR2 FQGTGA. The CDR3 totals 14 residues. CDR3 DNA, as far as it was read: TGTGCCAGCAGCTCCGACAGGGGGCGAGATACG. It yields the protein CASSSDRGRDT. Given in full, the CDR3 is CASSSDRGRDTQYF.

A few counts support this clone. The CDR3 extends 3 residues past the end of the read, so its final part is completed from the germline J gene. The gene calls are TRBV19 and TRBJ2-1; TRBD2 matches 8 bases. Germline trimming cut 5 bases from V and 4 bases from J; bases unmatched to any gene: 10. The CDR3 is 16 amino acids. The germline CDR1 and CDR2 sequences are LNHDA and SQIVND (reference sequence). The CDR3 DNA, read in part, is TGTGCCAGTAGTGTACCGGGACTAGAAGCGTACAATGAG. This sequence encodes CASSVPGLEAYNE. The whole CDR3 sequence reads CASSVPGLEAYNEQFF.

Regarding this clone: The sequence runs out 3 residues before the end of the CDR3; the remainder is reconstructed from the germline J gene. The chain carries TRBV7-9 and TRBJ2-7; D perhaps matches TRBD1 (6 bases). CDR1 SEHNR and CDR2 FQNEAQ come from the germline V gene (reference sequence). Trimming removed 5 bases at V and 2 bases at J, with 13 bases between. The CDR3 runs 14 residues. The part of the CDR3 DNA that was read is TGTGCCAGCAGCATACCGGACAGACCCTACGAG. Translation gives CASSIPDRPYE. The whole CDR3 protein reads CASSIPDRPYEQYF.

Regarding this clone: The read ends 3 residues before the CDR3 terminus; that terminus is restored from the germline J gene. This rearrangement joins TRBV30 to TRBJ2-7, with D uncertain. The germline V gene encodes CDR1 GTSNPN and CDR2 SVGIG (reference sequence). Trimming removed 0 bases from V and 4 bases from J, with 13 bases in between. The CDR3 covers 14 residues. CDR3 amino acids: CAWSVRYSLYEQYF. The covered CDR3 bases are TGTGCCTGGAGTGTACGATACAGCTTATACGAG. The full variable domain, completed using reference TRBV30 and TRBJ2-7, is SQTIHQWPATLVQPVGSPLSLECTVEGTSNPNLYWYRQAAGRGLQLLFYSVGIGQISSEVPQNLSASRPQDRQFILSSKKLLLSDSGFYLCAWSVRYSLYEQYFGPGTRLTVT.

Comment on this clone: The read finishes 3 residues shy of the CDR3 end, and the germline J gene is used to complete it. The genes are TRBV18 and TRBJ2-1; possible D gene TRBD1, 6 bases. Germline V gives CDR1 KGHSH, CDR2 LQKENI. This CDR3 has 16 residues. V lost 3 bases and J lost 9, with 21 bases in between. The CDR3: CASSPYFGRGTGEQFF. The DNA read from the CDR3 is TGTGCCAGCTCACCTTACTTTGGCAGGGGAACGGGTGAG.

This clone was counted between two and nine times. The sequenced CDR3 bases are TGTGCCAGCAGCTTTGAGGGGAACGGC. Translating gives CASSFEGNG. In full, the CDR3 reads CASSFEGNGYTF. The chain employs TRBV7-2 and TRBJ1-2; D may be TRBD1 (5 bases). Coverage ceases 3 residues before the CDR3 finishes, and the germline J gene fills in the end. CDR1 is SGHTA and CDR2 is FQGNSA in the germline V gene. The CDR3 loop spans 12 amino acids.

There are many counts of this clone. Coverage ceases 3 residues before the CDR3 finishes, and the germline J gene fills in the end. The chain recombines TRBV29-1 with TRBJ2-1; 8 bases map to TRBD1. The CDR3 totals 16 residues. Germline CDR1 and CDR2: SQVTM and ANQGSEA. With V trimmed by 2 bases and J by 4 bases, 10 bases remained unmatched. CDR3 loop: CSVEFRQGTQYNEQFF. The sequenced part of the CDR3 DNA is TGCAGCGTTGAATTCAGACAGGGGACCCAATACAATGAG.

This clone was seen a handful of times. The sequence runs out 3 residues before the end of the CDR3; the remainder is reconstructed from the germline J gene. This chain joins TRBV7-9 and TRBJ2-1; 8 bases map to TRBD1. The CDR3 consists of 15 residues. The germline V gene encodes CDR1 SEHNR and CDR2 FQNEAQ (reference sequence). Germline trimming cut 5 bases from V and 4 bases from J; bases unmatched to any gene: 7. The part of the CDR3 DNA that was read is TGTGCCAGCAGCGTCCCGGGACAGGCATACAATGAG. This translates into CASSVPGQAYNE. The whole CDR3 protein is CASSVPGQAYNEQFF. Supplemented by reference TRBV7-9 and TRBJ2-1, the full variable domain reads DTGVSQNPRHKITKRGQNVTFRCDPISEHNRLYWYRQTLGQGPEFLTYFQNEAQLEKSRLLSDRFSAERPKGSFSTLEIQRTEQGDSAMYLCASSVPGQAYNEQFFGPGTRLTVL.

The chain's CDR3 is CASSTTGQGNTIYF. CDR3 DNA, as far as it was read: TGTGCCAGTAGTACGACGGGACAGGGAAACACC. V is TRBV19 and J is TRBJ1-3, with TRBD1 identical over 7 bases. Coverage ceases 3 residues before the CDR3 finishes, and the germline J gene fills in the end. Germline V gives CDR1 LNHDA, CDR2 SQIVND (reference sequence). The CDR3 spans 14 residues. After removal of 4 bases from V and 4 bases from J, the junction contained 4 bases not matched to a gene.

On this clone: With the read ending 3 residues before the CDR3 end, the germline J gene is used to fill in that end. The chain couples TRBV18 to TRBJ1-6, with D hard to call. The germline CDR1 and CDR2 sequences are KGHSH and LQKENI. V lost 1 base and J 9 bases, leaving 10 bases between the germline ends. CDR3 length equals 14 residues. Partial CDR3 DNA: TGTGCCAGCTCACCACTGGAGCGAGGTTCACCC. Protein product: CASSPLERGSP. The full CDR3 sequence reads CASSPLERGSPLHF. Full variable domain (rest looked up from reference TRBV18 and TRBJ1-6): NAGVMQNPRHLVRRRGQEARLRCSPMKGHSHVYWYRQLPEEGLKFMVYLQKENIIDESGMPKERFSAEFPKEGPSILRIQQVVRGDSAAYFCASSPLERGSPLHFGNGTRLTVT.

There are a few counts of this clone. With the read ending 3 residues before the CDR3 end, the germline J gene is used to fill in that end. The chain recombines TRBV7-2 with TRBJ2-4, with D maybe TRBD2 (6 bases). Germline CDR1 and CDR2: SGHTA and FQGNSA. The CDR3 has 12 residues. CDR3 protein: CASSPGTSFQYF. Incomplete CDR3 DNA: TGTGCCAGCAGCCCTGGGACTTCCTTT.